One sample yielded the 5 T cell receptor beta chains listed below, sequenced in a study of CD8+ T cells in alopecia areata listed by TCRdb under 2018. The treatment or condition label, read with the paper, signifies: oral pan-JAK inhibitor, 5-10 mg twice daily. Preparation of the library involved the immunoSEQ multiplex PCR assay. For TCR sequencing, RNA was extracted from every sample and reverse transcribed into cDNA to serve as template. Drawn from immuneACCESS, this table holds only the in-frame rearrangements with V and J called that TCRdb kept. Clones are partly lost; checked studies trace under half to an unresolved V gene and leave the rest unexplained. This sample lists hundreds of thousands of clones; roughly three fifths were detected once. The top ten clonotypes cover 1.2% of the sample. The starting material was CD4+ T cells sorted from blood, obtained at approximately week 42, from a patient treated with tofacitinib. These receptors were obtained from a human donor with alopecia areata.

This chain uses TRBV29-1 with TRBJ1-1; D call uncertain. Germline CDR1 SQVTM, CDR2 ANQGSEA. The V gene lost 0 bases and the J gene lost 1 base, with 6 bases spanning the gap. This CDR3 has 13 residues. The CDR3 bases are TGCAGCGTTGAAGATCCACCGAACACTGAAGCTTTCTTT. Translating gives CSVEDPPNTEAFF.

The chain has TRBV29-1 and TRBJ2-7; TRBD1 or TRBD2 may be the D gene (6 bases each). This CDR3 spans 14 amino acids. Trimming removed 6 bases from V and 4 bases from J, with 19 bases in between. CDR1 and CDR2 from the germline V gene are SQVTM and ANQGSEA. CDR3 amino acids: CSVQSRGGEYEQYF. The CDR3 nucleotides read TGCAGCGTCCAAAGCAGGGGAGGCGAGTACGAGCAGTACTTC.

The chain carries TRBV30 and TRBJ1-5; a weak D match, TRBD1 (5 bases). The CDR3 is made up of 14 amino acids. Between the trimmed V and J ends, which lost 2 bases and 0 bases, there was a span of 8 bases. Germline V CDR1 and CDR2: GTSNPN, SVGIG (reference sequence). The CDR3 loop is CAWSLGLSNQPQHF. The CDR3 DNA reads TGTGCCTGGAGTCTGGGGCTTAGCAATCAGCCCCAGCATTTT.

This clone has only one observation. This chain joins TRBV6-6 and TRBJ2-1, with TRBD2 matching over 8 bases. Germline loops: CDR1 MNHNY, CDR2 SVGAGI (reference sequence). Trimming took 0 bases from V and 5 from J; bases not matched to a gene: 6. This CDR3 contains 16 residues. CDR3 amino acids: CASSYSSGGLNNEQFF. The DNA of the CDR3 is TGTGCCAGCAGTTACTCGTCGGGGGGGCTTAACAATGAGCAGTTCTTC.

The sample holds many counts of this clone. The rearrangement links TRBV2 to TRBJ1-4, with a tentative D call TRBD1 (5 bases). This CDR3 has 15 amino acids. Trimming cost V 2 bases and J 8 bases, with 15 bases left between them. Germline V gene sequence: CDR1 SNHLY, CDR2 FYNNEI. CDR3 DNA: TGTGCCAGCAGTGAATCTGGGGGAGGGGCAGAAAAACTGTTTTTT. Translated, it gives CASSESGGGAEKLFF.